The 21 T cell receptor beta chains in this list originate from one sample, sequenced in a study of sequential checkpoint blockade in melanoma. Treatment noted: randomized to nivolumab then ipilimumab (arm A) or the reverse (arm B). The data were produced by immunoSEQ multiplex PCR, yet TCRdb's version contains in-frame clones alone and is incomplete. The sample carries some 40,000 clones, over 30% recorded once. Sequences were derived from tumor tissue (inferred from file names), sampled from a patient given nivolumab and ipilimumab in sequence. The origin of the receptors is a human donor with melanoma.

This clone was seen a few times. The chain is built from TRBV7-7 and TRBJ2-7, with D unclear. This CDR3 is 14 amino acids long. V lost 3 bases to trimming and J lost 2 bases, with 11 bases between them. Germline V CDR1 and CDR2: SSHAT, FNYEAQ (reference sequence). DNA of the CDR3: TGTGCCAGCAGCTTGTCCCGCGAAACCTACGAGCAGTACTTC. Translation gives CASSLSRETYEQYF.

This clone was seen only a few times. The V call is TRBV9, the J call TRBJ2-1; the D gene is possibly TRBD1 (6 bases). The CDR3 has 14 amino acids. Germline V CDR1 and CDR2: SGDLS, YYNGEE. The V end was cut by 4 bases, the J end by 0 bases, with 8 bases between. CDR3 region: CASSMDSSYNEQFF. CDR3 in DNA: TGTGCCAGCAGCATGGACAGCTCCTACAATGAGCAGTTCTTC.

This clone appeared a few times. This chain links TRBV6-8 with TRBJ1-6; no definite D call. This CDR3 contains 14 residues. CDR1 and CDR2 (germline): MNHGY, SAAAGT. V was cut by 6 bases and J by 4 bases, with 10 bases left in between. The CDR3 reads CASRGNRYNSPLHF. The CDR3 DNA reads TGTGCCAGCAGGGGAAACCGGTATAATTCACCCCTCCACTTT.

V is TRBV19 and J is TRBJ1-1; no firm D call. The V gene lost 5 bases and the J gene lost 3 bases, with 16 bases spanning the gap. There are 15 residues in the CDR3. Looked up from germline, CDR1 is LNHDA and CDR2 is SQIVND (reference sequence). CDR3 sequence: CASSAYGTGHTEAFF. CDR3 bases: TGTGCCAGTAGTGCCTACGGTACGGGTCACACTGAAGCTTTCTTT.

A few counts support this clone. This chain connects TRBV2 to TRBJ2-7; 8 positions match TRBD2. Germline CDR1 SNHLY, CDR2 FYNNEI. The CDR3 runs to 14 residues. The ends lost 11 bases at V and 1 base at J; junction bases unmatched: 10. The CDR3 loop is CALGLSGGSYEQYF. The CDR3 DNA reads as TGTGCCCTAGGGCTCAGCGGGGGATCCTACGAGCAGTACTTC.

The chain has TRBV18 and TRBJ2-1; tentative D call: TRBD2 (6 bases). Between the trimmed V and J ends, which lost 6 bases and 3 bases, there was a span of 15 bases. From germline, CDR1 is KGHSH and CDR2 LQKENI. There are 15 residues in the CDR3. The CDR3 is CASSRTLGGYNEQFF. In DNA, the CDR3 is TGTGCCAGCTCGCGGACTCTGGGGGGCTACAATGAGCAGTTCTTC.

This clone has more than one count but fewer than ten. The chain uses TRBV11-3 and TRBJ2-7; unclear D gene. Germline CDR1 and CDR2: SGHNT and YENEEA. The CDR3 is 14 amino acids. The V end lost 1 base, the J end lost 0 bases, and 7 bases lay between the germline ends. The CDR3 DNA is TGTGCCAGCAGCTTAGGAAGCGTCTCCTACGAGCAGTACTTC. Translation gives CASSLGSVSYEQYF.

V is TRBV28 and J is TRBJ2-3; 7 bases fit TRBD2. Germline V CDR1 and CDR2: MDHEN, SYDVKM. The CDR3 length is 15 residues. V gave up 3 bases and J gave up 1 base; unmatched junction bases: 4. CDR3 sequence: CASSFAGGGTDTQYF. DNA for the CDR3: TGTGCCAGCAGTTTTGCTGGGGGGGGCACAGATACGCAGTATTTT.

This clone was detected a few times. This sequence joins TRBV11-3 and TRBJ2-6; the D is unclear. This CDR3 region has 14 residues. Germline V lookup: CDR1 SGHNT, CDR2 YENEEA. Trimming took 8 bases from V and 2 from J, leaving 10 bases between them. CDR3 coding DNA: TGTGCCAGCGGAGCTTATCCTGGGGCCAACGTCCTGACTTTC. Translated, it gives CASGAYPGANVLTF.

The CDR3 sequence is CASRGSTDTQYF. Written as DNA, the CDR3 is TGTGCCAGCAGGGGTAGCACAGATACGCAGTATTTT. The chain links TRBV6-8 to TRBJ2-3; unclear D gene. The CDR3 is 12 residues long. V was cut by 6 bases and J by 0 bases, with 4 bases left in between. The V gene's germline CDR1 is MNHGY and CDR2 SAAAGT.

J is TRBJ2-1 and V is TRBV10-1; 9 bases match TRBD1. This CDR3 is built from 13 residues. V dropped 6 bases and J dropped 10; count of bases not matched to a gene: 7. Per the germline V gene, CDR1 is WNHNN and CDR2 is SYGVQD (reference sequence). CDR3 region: CASSVQGAGEQFF. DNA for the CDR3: TGCGCCAGCAGCGTACAGGGGGCCGGGGAGCAGTTCTTC.

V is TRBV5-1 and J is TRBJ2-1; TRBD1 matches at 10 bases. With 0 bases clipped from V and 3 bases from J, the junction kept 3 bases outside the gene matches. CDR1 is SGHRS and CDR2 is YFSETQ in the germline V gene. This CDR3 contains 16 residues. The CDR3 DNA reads TGCGCCAGCAGCTTGGGCGGGACAGGGGACTACAATGAGCAGTTCTTC. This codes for CASSLGGTGDYNEQFF.

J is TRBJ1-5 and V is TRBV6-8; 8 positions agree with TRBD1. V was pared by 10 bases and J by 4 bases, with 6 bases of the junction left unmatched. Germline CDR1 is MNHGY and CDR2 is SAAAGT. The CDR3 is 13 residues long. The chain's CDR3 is CATGTGSNQPQHF. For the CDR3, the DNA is TGTGCCACCGGGACAGGCTCAAATCAGCCCCAGCATTTT.

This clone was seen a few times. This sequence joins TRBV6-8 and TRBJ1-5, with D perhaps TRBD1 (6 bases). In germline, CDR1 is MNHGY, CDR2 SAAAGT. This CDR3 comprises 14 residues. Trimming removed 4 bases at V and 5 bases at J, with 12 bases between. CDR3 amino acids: CASSSSGGDQPQHF. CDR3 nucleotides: TGTGCCAGCAGTTCGTCCGGGGGCGATCAGCCCCAGCATTTT.

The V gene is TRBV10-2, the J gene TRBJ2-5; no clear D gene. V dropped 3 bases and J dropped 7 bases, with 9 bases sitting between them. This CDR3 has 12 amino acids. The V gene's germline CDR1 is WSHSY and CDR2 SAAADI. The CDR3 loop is CASSERLGTQYF. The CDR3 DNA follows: TGCGCCAGCAGTGAAAGACTCGGGACCCAGTACTTC.

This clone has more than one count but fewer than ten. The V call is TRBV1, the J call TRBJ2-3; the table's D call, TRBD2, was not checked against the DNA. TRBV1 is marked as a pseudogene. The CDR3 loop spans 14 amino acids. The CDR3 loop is CASSPDWAADTQYF. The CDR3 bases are TGCGCCAGCAGCCCGGACTGGGCGGCAGATACGCAGTATTTT.

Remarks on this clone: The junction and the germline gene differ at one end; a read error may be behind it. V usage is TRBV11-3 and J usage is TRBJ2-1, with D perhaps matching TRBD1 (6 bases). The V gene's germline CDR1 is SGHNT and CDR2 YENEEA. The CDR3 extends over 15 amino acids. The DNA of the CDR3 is TGTGCTAGCAGCTTGGACAGTCACTCCTACAATGAGCAGTTCTTC. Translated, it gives CASSLDSHSYNEQFF.

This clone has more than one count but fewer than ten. The CDR3 region has the DNA TGTGCCAGCAGCGTAATGTCCGGCGAGCTTAATGAAAAACTGTTTTTT. This encodes CASSVMSGELNEKLFF. V gene TRBV9 combines with J gene TRBJ1-4; unclear D gene. Germline V CDR1 and CDR2: SGDLS, YYNGEE. This CDR3 spans 16 amino acids. V lost 1 base to trimming and J lost 4 bases, with 14 bases between them.

CDR3 protein: CASSLVYRKETQYF. The CDR3 DNA reads as TGCGCCAGCAGCTTGGTTTACAGGAAAGAGACCCAGTACTTC. The chain joins TRBV5-1 to TRBJ2-5, with a weak D call TRBD1 (5 bases). The CDR3 is made up of 14 amino acids. V was shortened by 0 bases and J by 3 bases, with 9 bases between the two germline ends. Germline CDR1 is SGHRS and CDR2 is YFSETQ.

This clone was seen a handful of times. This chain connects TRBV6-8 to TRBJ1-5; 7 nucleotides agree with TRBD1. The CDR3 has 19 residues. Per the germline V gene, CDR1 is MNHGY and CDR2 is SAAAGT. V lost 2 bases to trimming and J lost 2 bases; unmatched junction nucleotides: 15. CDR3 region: CASSYAGGGSLWGNQPQHF. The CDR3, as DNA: TGTGCCAGCAGTTACGCGGGAGGGGGCAGTCTCTGGGGCAATCAGCCCCAGCATTTT.

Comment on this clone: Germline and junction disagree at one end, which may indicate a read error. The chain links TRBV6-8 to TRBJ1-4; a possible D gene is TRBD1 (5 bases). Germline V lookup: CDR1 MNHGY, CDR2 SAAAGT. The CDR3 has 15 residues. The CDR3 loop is CAISADARGGEKLFF. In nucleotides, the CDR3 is TGTGCCATCAGTGCCGACGCACGGGGGGGTGAAAAACTGTTTTTT.